This entry concerns a single T cell receptor beta chain. The sample is drawn from a study of shared T cell receptors in the human thymus. Profiling relied on immunoSEQ multiplex PCR, and the TCRdb table lists in-frame clones only, not all of them. The sample holds under 700,000 clones, around 78% seen once. The CDR3 is 13 residues long. CDR1 is MGHDK and CDR2 is SYGVNS in the germline V gene. V dropped 4 bases and J dropped 0; count of bases not matched to a gene: 0. Separately, the same data were catalogued under a study of human thymus T cells.

This TCR came from a boy younger than two with a congenital heart defect. This chain uses TRBV25-1 with TRBJ2-7; 7 positions match TRBD1. Sequencing was performed on thymocytes. The CDR3 loop reads CASSGDSSYEQYF. The CDR3 bases are TGTGCCAGCAGTGGGGACAGCTCCTACGAGCAGTACTTC.